This TCR beta chain was captured in a study of blood T cell repertoires in COVID-19. V was shortened by 0 bases and J by 0 bases, with 10 bases between the two germline ends. CDR1 SGDLS and CDR2 YYNGEE come from the germline V gene. The CDR3 loop spans 16 amino acids. In the authors' workflow: Amplified reference gene primers provided the basis for estimating nucleated cell counts. Data came from immunoSEQ multiplex PCR; TCRdb stores just in-frame clones and leaves some out. D and trimming were read from the DNA, whereas the V and J calls and clone size are those reported in that table. The sample includes tens of thousands of clones, 80% to 90% of them seen just once.

The chain is built from TRBV9 and TRBJ1-3; TRBD1 might be the D (6 bases). The sample consisted of peripheral blood. This TCR was sampled from a woman older than 75 with active or convalescent COVID-19. CDR3: CASSVEGVGSGNTIYF. CDR3 nucleotides: TGTGCCAGCAGCGTAGAGGGGGTAGGCTCTGGAAACACCATATATTTT.